This T cell receptor (beta chain) was obtained from a study of response to subunit inactivated influenza vaccine. Study-level results: Authors suggested each seasonal influenza vaccination recruits few new T cells.

TCRdb independently ran MiXCR on the RT-PCR reads; one entry per CDR3 protein. This table has 400,000 to 550,000 distinct CDR3 sequences, about 25% appearing once. V gave up 5 bases and J gave up 8 bases; unmatched junction bases: 11. CDR3 length: 15 amino acids. Germline loops: CDR1 SGHTA, CDR2 FQGNSA. Comments on this clonotype: Antigen unknown.

This chain connects TRBV7-2 to TRBJ2-4; 8 nucleotides agree with TRBD2. The sample was CD4+ T cells sorted from PBMCs, taken more than 4 days after vaccination. The TCR comes from a man aged 50 or older who received an inactivated influenza vaccine. Here the CDR3 reads CASSDRGGLSYIQYF. CDR3 DNA: TGTGCCAGCAGCGACCGGGGGGGTTTATCTTACATTCAGTACTTC.